The clone carrying this T cell receptor (beta chain) was counted a single time. Its antigen is unidentified. Clones were sequenced by immunoSEQ multiplex PCR, and TCRdb holds only the in-frame ones, with some missing. The data hold about 51,000 clones, with roughly 73% observed a single time. As to time point: week 5, during vaccination. Mutant IDH1 20-mer peptide, at 300 ug, made up each vaccine dose, with topical imiquimod. This entry comes from a study of a mutant IDH1 vaccine in newly diagnosed glioma. This clonotype was sampled from a middle-aged woman with glioma. The sequencing used PBMCs, collected from a glioma patient whose treatment included an IDH1 peptide vaccine.

The CDR3 coding sequence is TGTGCCAGCAGTTTAAGCAGGGCTAGGTCCCAGTACTTC. This gives the protein CASSLSRARSQYF. The chain combines TRBV28 with TRBJ2-5; D perhaps matches TRBD1 (5 bases). There are 13 residues in the CDR3. CDR1 and CDR2 (germline): MDHEN, SYDVKM. Trimming stripped 2 bases from V and 9 bases from J, with 13 bases between. Complete variable domain (other parts from reference TRBV28 and TRBJ2-5): DVKVTQSSRYLVKRTGEKVFLECVQDMDHENMFWYRQDPGLGLRLIYFSYDVKMKEKGDIPEGYSVSREKKERFSLILESASTNQTSMYLCASSLSRARSQYFGPGTRLLVL.